This TCR beta chain was obtained from a study of OX40 agonist ivuxolimab in advanced cancers. Study context: The patients got ivuxolimab, which is an agonistic anti-OX40 (CD134) antibody.

Germline CDR1 and CDR2: MNHEY and SMNVEV (reference sequence). Trimming cost V 4 bases and J 7 bases; bases outside gene matches: 2. The CDR3 sequence is 14 residues long. The table came from immunoSEQ multiplex PCR; TCRdb's copy has only in-frame clones and leaves some out. The sample consists of 57,000 or so clones, 84% of them appearing once. The V and J genes are TRBV27 and TRBJ1-6; 9 nucleotides agree with TRBD1. The receptor's source is an adult with an advanced solid tumor such as melanoma, head and neck, liver or kidney cancer. Source: CD4+ or CD8+ T cells sorted from blood, taken in a trial of the OX40 agonist ivuxolimab. CDR3: CASSWGQGNSPLHF. The CDR3 DNA reads TGTGCCAGCAGTTGGGGACAGGGCAATTCACCCCTCCACTTT.